Each of the 10 T cell receptor beta chains below was sequenced from the same sample in a study of T-cell reconstitution after alpha-beta-depleted transplantation in children. This sample's TCRbeta library carried unique molecular identifier barcodes. TCRdb re-called the PCR reads through MiXCR, storing one row per CDR3 protein. Among some 490,000 distinct CDR3 sequences listed, around an eighth were seen once. This specimen consisted of PBMCs from the stem cell graft donor, obtained from the stem cell graft. The receptors derive from a human donor who donated a stem cell graft to a child with combined immunodeficiency.

This clonotype turned up a few times. The chain's CDR3 is CASSYIAGGRSEQYF. CDR3 DNA sequence: TGTGCCAGCAGCTATATAGCGGGAGGCCGTTCCGAGCAGTACTTC. This chain links TRBV3-1 with TRBJ2-7; 10 nucleotides match TRBD2. Germline assignment: CDR1 LGHDT and CDR2 YNNKEL (reference sequence). The CDR3 is 15 amino acids. Germline trimming cut 5 bases from V and 6 bases from J; bases unmatched to any gene: 10.

This clonotype was counted at least ten times. The CDR3 protein is CASSGALAGVLSTDTQYF. CDR3 DNA sequence: TGTGCCAGCAGCGGAGCACTAGCGGGAGTTCTTAGCACAGATACGCAGTATTTT. The chain recombines TRBV11-1 with TRBJ2-3, with 11 bases fitting TRBD2. The CDR3 contains 18 residues. Germline CDR1 and CDR2: SGHAT and FQDESV (reference sequence). V dropped 5 bases and J dropped 0; count of bases not matched to a gene: 10.

The rearrangement links TRBV6-1 to TRBJ1-3; D may be TRBD1 (5 bases). V gave up 7 bases and J gave up 4 bases, with 11 bases separating them. This CDR3 contains 13 residues. The V gene's germline CDR1 is MNHNS and CDR2 SASEGT. The CDR3 here is CASTPWTGNTIYF. As DNA, the CDR3 is TGTGCCAGCACCCCCTGGACAGGAAACACCATATATTTT.

This clonotype was counted a few times. J is TRBJ1-2 and V is TRBV13; no definite D call. V lost 2 bases and J lost 7, with 8 bases in between. The CDR3 extends over 12 amino acids. The V gene's germline CDR1 is PRHDT and CDR2 FYEKMQ (reference sequence). CDR3 bases: TGTGCCAGCAGCTTAAGGGCCTCTGGCTACACCTTC. Amino acids: CASSLRASGYTF.

This clonotype was detected a few times. The junction does not match germline at one end; this may be a read error. The chain combines TRBV7-8 with TRBJ2-1; 8 bases map to TRBD2. CDR1 and CDR2 (germline): SGHVS, FQNEAQ. The CDR3 has 15 amino acids. The CDR3 DNA is TGTGCCAGCGGCGGACAGCGGGAGTGGGCCAATAAGCAGTTCTTC. It translates to CASGGQREWANKQFF.

The chain employs TRBV12-3 or TRBV12-4 and TRBJ2-5; perhaps TRBD2 as D (5 bases). There are 15 residues in the CDR3. With 4 bases removed from V and 1 base from J, the gap between germline ends came to 13 bases. The CDR3 region is CASSWATNLQETQYF. The CDR3 nucleotides read TGTGCCAGCAGTTGGGCGACTAACCTCCAAGAGACCCAGTACTTC.

This clonotype was counted between two and nine times. The V gene is TRBV7-9, the J gene TRBJ1-4; D may be TRBD1 (5 bases). The CDR3 extends over 14 amino acids. CDR1 SEHNR and CDR2 FQNEAQ come from the germline V gene (reference sequence). Trimming removed 5 bases from V and 6 bases from J, with 13 bases in between. This CDR3 is CASSLPGPYEKLFF. The CDR3 DNA reads as TGTGCCAGCAGCCTTCCGGGACCCTATGAAAAACTGTTTTTT.

V gene TRBV7-3 combines with J gene TRBJ2-1; D is possibly TRBD2 (5 bases). The germline V gene encodes CDR1 SGHTA and CDR2 FQGTGA. The germline V and J ends were trimmed by 5 bases and 6 bases, with 11 bases remaining between them. This CDR3 has 13 residues. The CDR3 region is CASSPGGVNEQFF. In DNA, the CDR3 is TGTGCCAGCAGCCCCGGAGGAGTCAATGAGCAGTTCTTC.

This clonotype was counted ten times or more. The J gene is TRBJ2-7, the V gene TRBV29-1; 8 bases match TRBD2. V was pared by 1 base and J by 4 bases, with 3 bases of the junction left unmatched. CDR3 size: 13 residues. In germline, CDR1 is SQVTM, CDR2 ANQGSEA. Here the CDR3 DNA reads TGCAGCGTTGAAGGGACTAGCAGATACGAGCAGTACTTC. It translates to CSVEGTSRYEQYF.

The rearrangement links TRBV7-2 to TRBJ2-5; 7 positions match TRBD1. V shed 6 bases and J 5 bases; nucleotides not matched to a gene: 9. The CDR3 is 14 amino acids. Germline-derived CDR1 and CDR2 are SGHTA and FQGNSA. The CDR3, as DNA: TGTGCCAGCAGGGGACAGCCTGAGTGGGAGACCCAGTACTTC. Amino acid sequence: CASRGQPEWETQYF.